A selection of T cell receptor beta chains follows, all from one sample in a study of CD8+CD57+ T cells in acquired aplastic anemia. MiXCR, run by TCRdb on the reads, gives a single entry per CDR3 protein. The sample includes 35,000 to 45,000 distinct CDR3 sequences, 55% to 80% seen only once; the top ten take more than 20%. The sequencing sample was made of sorted CD4+, CD8+, or CD8+CD57+ T cells (not recorded which) from PBMCs. These receptors came from a human donor in good health, serving as a control. Each CDR3 is given with its conserved first and last residue. A D gene is named only where the DNA matches it firmly. For some rows the clone size is stated as once, few or many, or as a class when expanded; others skip it.

>NA|TRBD1|TRBV2|TRBJ2-7
CASSRDRGLAYEQYF
TGTGCCAGCAGCCGGGACAGGGGGCTCGCCTACGAGCAGTACTTC
>many|TRBD1|TRBV7-2|TRBJ1-3
CASSLVDRPVRASGNTIYF
TGTGCCAGCAGCTTAGTGGACAGGCCGGTGCGCGCCTCTGGAAACACCATATATTTT
>NA|NA|TRBV14|TRBJ1-1
CASRQDRFREGAFF
TGTGCCAGCAGACAAGACCGATTTAGGGAAGGAGCCTTCTTT
>many|TRBD1|TRBV7-2|TRBJ1-5
CASSLYQGASNQPQHF
TGTGCCAGCAGCTTATACCAGGGGGCGAGCAATCAGCCCCAGCATTTT
>NA|NA|TRBV9|TRBJ2-7
CASRQWTYEQYF
TGTGCCAGCAGACAGTGGACCTACGAGCAGTACTTC
>NA|TRBD1|TRBV20-1|TRBJ1-1
CSARAGTGDPWAFF
TGCAGTGCTAGGGCCGGGACAGGGGATCCGTGGGCTTTCTTT
>NA|NA|TRBV7-3|TRBJ2-3
CASSLTGPDTQYF
TGTGCCAGCAGCTTAACGGGTCCAGATACGCAGTATTTT
>once|TRBD2|TRBV10-3|TRBJ2-1
CAIGGSGGGSSYNEQFF
TGTGCCATTGGGGGCAGCGGGGGGGGGAGCTCCTACAATGAGCAGTTCTTC
>NA|NA|TRBV29-1|TRBJ2-1
CSVRKSGEQFF
TGCAGCGTACGCAAATCGGGTGAGCAGTTCTTC
>NA|TRBD1|TRBV29-1|TRBJ1-2
CSVLGQGYGYTF
TGCAGCGTCCTAGGACAGGGCTATGGCTACACCTTC
>NA|NA|TRBV20-1|TRBJ1-1
CSARRTSNTEAFF
TGCAGTGCTCGGAGAACGTCCAACACTGAAGCTTTCTTT
>many|TRBD1|TRBV6-2/TRBV6-3|TRBJ2-2
CASSHPGQGAYRSTGELFF
TGTGCCAGCAGTCACCCGGGACAGGGGGCGTATCGGAGCACCGGGGAGCTGTTTTTT
>NA|NA|TRBV29-1|TRBJ1-2
CSVEDSSVFNGYTF
TGCAGCGTTGAAGATTCCTCAGTTTTCAATGGCTACACCTTC
>many|NA|TRBV27|TRBJ2-7
CASSFIGQTYEQYF
TGTGCCAGCAGTTTTATAGGGCAGACCTACGAGCAGTACTTC
>few|NA|TRBV9|TRBJ1-2
CASSVGVYGYTF
TGTGCCAGCAGCGTAGGAGTCTATGGCTACACCTTC
>few|TRBD1|TRBV11-1|TRBJ2-7
CASSLAQGAAYEQYF
TGTGCCAGCAGCTTAGCGCAGGGGGCCGCCTACGAGCAGTACTTC
>NA|NA|TRBV20-1|TRBJ2-3
CSARVWRDSAQYF
TGCAGTGCTAGAGTGTGGAGGGATAGTGCGCAGTATTTT
>NA|NA|TRBV19|TRBJ2-5
CASSINRETQYF
TGTGCCAGTAGTATCAATAGAGAGACCCAGTACTTC
>NA|NA|TRBV15|TRBJ1-1
CATSRGGQGRKNTEAFF
TGTGCCACCAGCAGAGGGGGTCAGGGGCGAAAGAACACTGAAGCTTTCTTT
>NA|TRBD1|TRBV4-3|TRBJ2-7
CASSKGQGSYEQYF
TGCGCCAGCAGCAAGGGACAGGGCTCCTACGAGCAGTACTTC
>NA|TRBD1|TRBV7-8|TRBJ2-7
CASSPLRGQDYEQYF
TGTGCCAGCAGCCCGCTTAGGGGACAGGATTACGAGCAGTACTTC
>many|TRBD1|TRBV6-2/TRBV6-3|TRBJ2-6
CASSPGTGGVGANVLTF
TGTGCCAGCAGTCCCGGGACAGGGGGCGTAGGGGCCAACGTCCTGACTTTC
>NA|TRBD1|TRBV7-3|TRBJ2-5
CASSSGTGGEETQYF
TGTGCCAGCAGCTCGGGGACAGGGGGCGAAGAGACCCAGTACTTC
>few|NA|TRBV10-3|TRBJ1-6
CAISTGPRSPLHF
TGTGCCATTAGTACAGGGCCACGTTCACCCCTCCACTTT
>NA|TRBD1|TRBV7-9|TRBJ2-7
CASSFGTAEQYF
TGTGCCAGCAGCTTTGGGACAGCCGAGCAGTACTTC
>NA|NA|TRBV7-9|TRBJ1-3
CASSLVEVSGNTIYF
TGTGCCAGCAGCTTAGTGGAAGTCTCTGGAAACACCATATATTTT
>many|TRBD2|TRBV13|TRBJ2-5
CASSPSGGPQETQYF
TGTGCCAGCAGCCCTAGCGGGGGGCCGCAAGAGACCCAGTACTTC
>NA|TRBD2|TRBV10-2|TRBJ2-1
CASSDPLAGATYNEQFF
TGCGCCAGCAGTGATCCTCTAGCGGGGGCTACTTACAATGAGCAGTTCTTC
>NA|NA|TRBV4-3|TRBJ2-7
CASSQVWGRFHEQYF
TGCGCCAGCAGCCAAGTTTGGGGGCGCTTCCACGAGCAGTACTTC
>NA|NA|TRBV27|TRBJ2-7
CASSFKRTSYEQYF
TGTGCCAGCAGTTTTAAGCGAACTTCCTACGAGCAGTACTTC
>NA|NA|TRBV29-1|TRBJ2-7
CSAASVSMGEQYF
TGCAGCGCCGCTAGCGTCAGCATGGGCGAGCAGTACTTC
>NA|TRBD1|TRBV13|TRBJ2-7
CASSHGTGYEQYF
TGTGCCAGCAGCCACGGGACAGGCTACGAGCAGTACTTC
>once|NA|TRBV7-2|TRBJ2-7
CASMGGEISYEQYF
TGTGCCAGCATGGGCGGGGAGATTTCCTACGAGCAGTACTTC
>NA|NA|TRBV18|TRBJ1-2
CASSPDRTYGYAF
TGTGCCAGCTCACCGGACAGAACCTATGGCTACGCCTTC
>few|NA|TRBV7-9|TRBJ1-1
CASSPGANTEAFF
TGTGCCAGCAGCCCTGGAGCGAACACTGAAGCTTTCTTT
>medium-sized|NA|TRBV7-6|TRBJ2-7
CASSPGLGPFYEQYF
TGTGCCAGCAGCCCAGGACTGGGACCATTTTACGAGCAGTACTTC
>NA|TRBD2|TRBV15|TRBJ2-5
CATSIGGKETQYF
TGTGCCACCAGCATCGGGGGGAAAGAGACCCAGTACTTC
>NA|NA|TRBV10-3|TRBJ1-1
CAISEFEDTEAFF
TGTGCCATCAGTGAGTTTGAGGACACTGAAGCTTTCTTT
>NA|NA|TRBV7-2|TRBJ2-6
CASSLQWTAGVLTF
TGTGCCAGCAGTCTTCAGTGGACTGCGGGCGTCCTGACTTTC
>NA|TRBD1|TRBV11-2|TRBJ1-3
CASSFGTGFSGNTIYF
TGTGCCAGCAGCTTTGGGACAGGGTTCTCTGGAAACACCATATATTTT
>once|TRBD1|TRBV10-3|TRBJ1-2
CAIRPNSDRRHYGYTF
TGTGCCATCAGACCAAACTCGGACAGGCGGCACTATGGCTACACCTTC
>NA|NA|TRBV29-1|TRBJ2-3
CSVDVDPTDTQYF
TGCAGCGTTGACGTGGACCCCACAGATACGCAGTATTTT
>once|TRBD1|TRBV15|TRBJ2-1
CATSTGQVNNEQFF
TGTGCCACCAGCACGGGACAGGTAAACAATGAGCAGTTCTTC
>NA|NA|TRBV10-3|TRBJ1-2
CAISEDELRGYTF
TGTGCCATCAGTGAGGACGAACTAAGGGGCTACACCTTC
>NA|NA|TRBV15|TRBJ1-1
CATSIKGNTEAFF
TGTGCCACCAGCATAAAGGGGAACACTGAAGCTTTCTTT
>NA|NA|TRBV2|TRBJ1-2
CASTDWYGYTF
TGTGCCAGCACCGACTGGTATGGCTACACCTTC
>NA|NA|TRBV3-1|TRBJ2-6
CASSPPEGEANVLTF
TGTGCCAGCAGCCCTCCCGAGGGTGAGGCCAACGTCCTGACTTTC
>NA|TRBD2|TRBV7-3|TRBJ2-2
CASSLKAGGSANTGELFF
TGTGCCAGCAGCTTAAAAGCGGGGGGGAGCGCGAACACCGGGGAGCTGTTTTTT
>NA|NA|TRBV2|TRBJ1-2
CASREDSQGIYGYTF
TGTGCCAGCAGGGAGGACTCCCAGGGGATATATGGCTACACCTTC
>NA|NA|TRBV25-1|TRBJ1-2
CASSDQVYGYTF
TGTGCCAGCAGTGACCAGGTCTATGGCTACACCTTC
>many|TRBD1|TRBV9|TRBJ2-3
CASSGRQGVRWTDTQYF
TGTGCCAGCAGCGGACGACAGGGGGTTAGGTGGACAGATACGCAGTATTTT
>NA|NA|TRBV20-1|TRBJ1-1
CSARDMAGDTEAFF
TGCAGTGCTAGAGACATGGCGGGTGACACTGAAGCTTTCTTT
>few|TRBD1|TRBV10-3|TRBJ1-5
CAISEGQEGNQPQHF
TGTGCCATCAGTGAAGGACAGGAAGGCAATCAGCCCCAGCATTTT
>NA|TRBD1|TRBV7-9|TRBJ1-1
CASSFSTGENEAFF
TGTGCCAGCAGCTTTTCGACAGGGGAAAATGAAGCTTTCTTT